The 13 T cell receptor beta chains below were found in one sample sequenced in a study of shared clonotypes between healthy human individuals. Repertoires were generated with immunoSEQ multiplex PCR, while TCRdb's copy carries only in-frame clones and drops some. The sample shows over 850,000 clones, around 78% of them seen only once. Sequencing was performed on memory CD4+ T cells from PBMCs. Subset given: CD45RA-negative fraction. The source is a man aged 18 to 30 in good health. Some clones in this sample may be carry-over from other donors' samples.

CDR3 in DNA: TGTGCCAGCAGCGGAAGACAGGGAAACTATGGCTACACCTTC. This gives the protein CASSGRQGNYGYTF. The chain employs TRBV7-9 and TRBJ1-2; 7 bases match TRBD1. Trimming at V came to 5 bases and at J to 2 bases, leaving 5 bases not matched to a gene. This CDR3 comprises 14 residues. Germline V CDR1 and CDR2: SEHNR, FQNEAQ (reference sequence). The entire variable domain, with the rest obtained from reference TRBV7-9 and TRBJ1-2, is as follows: DTGVSQNPRHKITKRGQNVTFRCDPISEHNRLYWYRQTLGQGPEFLTYFQNEAQLEKSRLLSDRFSAERPKGSFSTLEIQRTEQGDSAMYLCASSGRQGNYGYTFGSGTRLTVV.

The chain employs TRBV7-9 and TRBJ2-2; weak D call: TRBD1 (5 bases). The CDR3 has 16 amino acids. CDR1 SEHNR and CDR2 FQNEAQ come from the germline V gene (reference sequence). Trimming pared 5 bases from V and 5 bases from J, leaving 18 bases between. In DNA form, the CDR3 reads TGTGCCAGCAGCCGATCCACGGCAGGGTTAACCGGGGAGCTGTTTTTT. Residues: CASSRSTAGLTGELFF.

V and J are TRBV7-2 and TRBJ2-5, with 9 bases aligning to TRBD2. The CDR3 totals 16 residues. Germline CDR1 SGHTA, CDR2 FQGNSA. V gave up 5 bases and J gave up 5 bases; unmatched junction bases: 12. CDR3 DNA: TGTGCCAGCAGCGACTCTAGCGGGATCGGACGGGAGACCCAGTACTTC. Its translation: CASSDSSGIGRETQYF.

CDR3 region: CASSLPLGVAGELFF. The CDR3 bases are TGCGCCAGCAGCTTGCCCCTGGGAGTGGCCGGGGAGCTGTTTTTT. The rearrangement uses TRBV5-1 and TRBJ2-2; possibly TRBD2 for D (5 bases). CDR1 is SGHRS, CDR2 YFSETQ, per germline. V lost 1 base, J lost 6 bases, and 13 bases lay in between. The CDR3 is 15 amino acids.

This chain joins TRBV7-3 and TRBJ1-2; tentatively, D is TRBD1 (6 bases). Per the germline V gene, CDR1 is SGHTA and CDR2 is FQGTGA. Trimming pared 5 bases from V and 6 bases from J, leaving 13 bases between. The CDR3 sequence is 13 residues long. This CDR3 is CASSVSGADGYTF. The DNA for the CDR3 is TGTGCCAGCAGCGTTTCGGGGGCCGATGGCTACACCTTC.

The gene calls are TRBV28 and TRBJ1-2; 8 nucleotides align to TRBD1. CDR1 and CDR2 from the germline V gene are MDHEN and SYDVKM. With V trimmed by 6 bases and J by 6 bases, 12 bases remained unmatched. This CDR3 has 15 residues. CDR3 protein: CASSYLGQGLDGYTF. The CDR3, as DNA: TGTGCCAGCAGCTACCTTGGACAGGGTTTGGATGGCTACACCTTC.

The chain uses TRBV7-9 and TRBJ2-2; D perhaps matches TRBD1 (6 bases). Germline CDR1 is SEHNR and CDR2 is FQNEAQ (reference sequence). With 1 base removed from V and 4 bases from J, the gap between germline ends came to 16 bases. The CDR3 sequence is 17 residues long. CDR3 sequence: CASSLEFGGASTGELFF. Written as DNA, the CDR3 is TGTGCCAGCAGCTTAGAGTTTGGGGGCGCGAGCACCGGGGAGCTGTTTTTT.

The chain links TRBV29-1 to TRBJ2-3, with D hard to call. V was cut by 5 bases and J by 6 bases, with 6 bases left in between. This CDR3 region has 10 residues. CDR1 is SQVTM, CDR2 ANQGSEA, per germline. The CDR3 spells CSVSGDTQYF. The DNA for the CDR3 is TGCAGCGTTTCTGGGGATACGCAGTATTTT.

A word on this clone: A much larger clone sits a single nucleotide away, making a read error possible. This chain joins TRBV19 and TRBJ1-3; tentative D call: TRBD1 (5 bases). Germline V lookup: CDR1 LNHDA, CDR2 SQIVND (reference sequence). The CDR3 length is 15 residues. The CDR3 region has the DNA TGTGCCAGTAGTTCCGGGGCAACCTCTGGAAACGCCATATATTTT. Its protein product is CASSSGATSGNAIYF.

This clone was counted a few times. The genes are TRBV4-2 and TRBJ2-1; TRBD2 aligns across 10 bases. There are 18 residues in the CDR3. Germline V gives CDR1 LGHNA, CDR2 YNFKEQ. J was trimmed by 6 bases and V by 1 base; bases with no gene match: 12. CDR3 loop: CASSQAASGSTGRNEQFF. CDR3 nucleotides: TGTGCCAGCAGCCAAGCCGCTAGCGGGAGTACTGGCCGCAATGAGCAGTTCTTC.

V is TRBV5-1 and J is TRBJ2-7; possible D gene TRBD1, 6 bases. Germline loops: CDR1 SGHRS, CDR2 YFSETQ. The CDR3 has 14 residues. V lost 0 bases to trimming and J lost 3 bases, with 10 bases between them. The CDR3, as DNA: TGCGCCAGCAGCTTGGGGACAGCAGGCTACGAGCAGTACTTC. This codes for CASSLGTAGYEQYF.

The chain couples TRBV21-1 to TRBJ1-3. TRBV21-1 is deemed a pseudogene. The CDR3 extends over 19 amino acids. CDR3 DNA: TGTGCCAGCAGCTTACCCGGGACCCGAGTGTCGAGCTCTGGAAACACCATATATTTT. Translation gives CASSLPGTRVSSSGNTIYF.

The gene calls are TRBV2 and TRBJ2-1, with 16 bases fitting TRBD2. J was trimmed by 3 bases and V by 0 bases; bases with no gene match: 2. Germline assignment: CDR1 SNHLY and CDR2 FYNNEI. This CDR3 contains 18 residues. The CDR3 DNA follows: TGTGCCAGCAGTGAAGCGGGACTAGCGGGAGGGTACTACAATGAGCAGTTCTTC. This gives the protein CASSEAGLAGGYYNEQFF.